A selection of T cell receptor beta chains follows, all from one sample in a study of OX40 agonist ivuxolimab in advanced cancers. TCRdb's table, derived via immunoSEQ multiplex PCR, lists solely in-frame clones and lacks some. Here the sample spans approximately 100,000 clones, 92% being singletons. Sequencing used CD4+ or CD8+ T cells sorted from blood, obtained in a trial of the OX40 agonist ivuxolimab. Receptor source: an adult with an advanced solid tumor such as melanoma, head and neck, liver or kidney cancer. The CDR3 runs from the conserved cysteine through the conserved F or W. D genes are given only for firm matches. Clone sizes are given selectively: once, few, many, or a class where the clone is expanded.

-	TRBD1	TRBJ1-1	TRBV5-8	14	TGTGCCAGCAGCCTGGGACAGGCCTACACTGAAGCTTTCTTT	CASSLGQAYTEAFF
-	-	TRBJ2-2	TRBV7-6	15	TGTGCCAGCAGCTTAAGCTCGCAGCCCACCGGGGAGCTGTTTTTT	CASSLSSQPTGELFF
-	-	TRBJ2-7	TRBV7-9	9	TGTGCCAGCAGCTACGAGCAGTACTTC	CASSYEQYF
-	TRBD1	TRBJ1-6	TRBV11-2	15	TGTGCCAGCAGCTGGCGACAGGGGTCGGGTTCACCCCTCCACTTT	CASSWRQGSGSPLHF
-	TRBD1	TRBJ1-3	TRBV6-6	16	TGTGCCAGCAGTTTCCGACAGGGGAGCTCTGGAAACACCATATATTTT	CASSFRQGSSGNTIYF
-	TRBD1	TRBJ1-1	TRBV5-4	15	TGTGCCAGCAGCCCTCCGGGACAGGGGTTCACTGAAGCTTTCTTT	CASSPPGQGFTEAFF
few	-	TRBJ1-4	TRBV6-1	15	TGTGCCAGCAGTGAAGCGGTAGTGGGTAATGAAAAACTGTTTTTT	CASSEAVVGNEKLFF
-	-	TRBJ1-6	TRBV7-8	16	TGTGCCAGCAGCTTACACCCGGGGTTTGGTAATTCACCCCTCCACTTT	CASSLHPGFGNSPLHF
-	-	TRBJ1-1	TRBV5-1	12	TGCGCCAGCAGCTTGAGCGGGTCCCCAGCTTTCTTT	CASSLSGSPAFF
-	-	TRBJ1-1	TRBV30	14	TGTGCCTGGATGGGCAGCCCGGCTGACACTGAAGCTTTCTTT	CAWMGSPADTEAFF
-	-	TRBJ1-2	TRBV9	13	TGTGCCAGCAGCCGCGGGACCGACTATGGCTACACCTTC	CASSRGTDYGYTF
-	-	TRBJ2-7	TRBV7-9	12	TGTGCCAGCAGCTTAGTAGGGGACGAGCAGTACTTC	CASSLVGDEQYF
-	-	TRBJ2-5	TRBV6-5	16	TGTGCCAGCAGTTCCCCGGGACTCGCAGCCCGGGAGACCCAGTACTTC	CASSSPGLAARETQYF
-	TRBD2	TRBJ2-7	TRBV18	14	TGTGCCAGCTCACCACGGGAACTAGCGAACGAGCAGTACTTC	CASSPRELANEQYF
-	TRBD1	TRBJ1-1	TRBV7-3	13	TGTGCCAGCAGCAGACAGGGGGACACTGAAGCTTTCTTT	CASSRQGDTEAFF
-	TRBD2	TRBJ2-3	TRBV6-5	13	TGTGCCAGCAGTTCCCCCCCAGGACTAGAACAGTATTTT	CASSSPPGLEQYF
-	-	TRBJ1-5	TRBV4-1	16	TGCGCCAGCAGCCAAGGCGCAGGGTTGAGGGGGCAGCCCCAGCATTTT	CASSQGAGLRGQPQHF
-	-	TRBJ1-1	TRBV5-1	15	TGCGCCAGCAGCTTGTCTATTGTGGGGAGCACTGAAGCTTTCTTT	CASSLSIVGSTEAFF
few	-	TRBJ1-6	TRBV5-1	13	TGCGCCAGCAGCTTGGGAGTTAATTCACCCCTCCACTTT	CASSLGVNSPLHF
-	-	TRBJ2-5	TRBV2	14	TGTGCCAGCAGTGAATGGCTGGGACCAGAGACCCAGTACTTC	CASSEWLGPETQYF
-	TRBD2	TRBJ2-1	TRBV6-5	15	TGTGCCAGCAGACCGGGACTAGTCAACTACAATGAGCAGTTCTTC	CASRPGLVNYNEQFF
-	-	TRBJ1-4	TRBV5-1	15	TGCGCCAGCAGCGAAGGGACAACAACTAATGAAAAACTGTTTTTT	CASSEGTTTNEKLFF
-	TRBD1	TRBJ1-2	TRBV6-6	14	TGTGCCAGCAGTGCACCGGGACAGGGGGCTGGCTACACCTTC	CASSAPGQGAGYTF
-	TRBD2	TRBJ2-1	TRBV7-3	15	TGTGCCAGCAGCTTACTAGCGGGGGGGTACAATGAGCAGTTCTTC	CASSLLAGGYNEQFF
-	-	TRBJ2-2	TRBV30	12	TGTGCCTGGATGGGGGACACCGGGGAGCTGTTTTTT	CAWMGDTGELFF
-	-	TRBJ2-1	TRBV30	15	TGTGCCTGGATGGATCGACAGGACTTATACAATGAGCAGTTCTTC	CAWMDRQDLYNEQFF
-	-	TRBJ1-6	TRBV10-3	14	TGTGCCATCAGTGAGAATAGGCCCAATTCACCCCTCCACTTT	CAISENRPNSPLHF
-	-	TRBJ2-7	TRBV9	15	TGTGCCAGCAGCGTAGGTGGGACGGTAACCTACGAGCAGTACTTC	CASSVGGTVTYEQYF
-	-	TRBJ2-7	TRBV28	12	TGTGCCAGCAGTTTAAATGTCTACGAGCAGTACTTC	CASSLNVYEQYF
-	-	TRBJ1-2	TRBV30	14	TGTGCCTGGAGGAGGGATGGCGCGGACTATGGCTACACCTTC	CAWRRDGADYGYTF
-	-	TRBJ1-4	TRBV5-1	15	TGCGCCAGCAGCTATAGAGGTCCAACTAATGAAAAACTGTTTTTT	CASSYRGPTNEKLFF
-	-	TRBJ2-5	TRBV6-6	14	TGTGCCAGCAGTTACTCGGGCTCTGCGGAGACCCAGTACTTC	CASSYSGSAETQYF
-	TRBD1	TRBJ2-3	TRBV5-1	15	TGCGCCAGCAGCCGCTCCGGGACAGGGGCAGATACGCAGTATTTT	CASSRSGTGADTQYF
-	-	TRBJ1-6	TRBV5-6	13	TGTGCCAGCAGCTTGGCCGGCAGTTCACCCCTCCACTTT	CASSLAGSSPLHF
-	TRBD2	TRBJ2-1	TRBV5-4	14	TGTGCCAGCAGCTTGGGGGGACTATACAATGAGCAGTTCTTC	CASSLGGLYNEQFF
-	-	TRBJ2-1	TRBV5-6	16	TGTGCCAGCGCCACTATACAGGGCCTCCAGTACAATGAGCAGTTCTTC	CASATIQGLQYNEQFF
-	TRBD1	TRBJ2-1	TRBV10-1	15	TGCGCCAGCAGATCAGACAGGGCCTCCTACAATGAGCAGTTCTTC	CASRSDRASYNEQFF
-	-	TRBJ1-2	TRBV6-1	14	TGTGCCAGCAGGACCCCGGCGTTGGACTATGGCTACACCTTC	CASRTPALDYGYTF
-	-	TRBJ2-4	TRBV5-4	15	TGTGCCAGCAGCTTGACCGGACCGGGGCAAAACATTCAGTACTTC	CASSLTGPGQNIQYF
-	-	TRBJ2-3	TRBV27	14	TGTGCCAGCAGTTTCCGGAGGGGGCAGGTTACGCAGTATTTT	CASSFRRGQVTQYF